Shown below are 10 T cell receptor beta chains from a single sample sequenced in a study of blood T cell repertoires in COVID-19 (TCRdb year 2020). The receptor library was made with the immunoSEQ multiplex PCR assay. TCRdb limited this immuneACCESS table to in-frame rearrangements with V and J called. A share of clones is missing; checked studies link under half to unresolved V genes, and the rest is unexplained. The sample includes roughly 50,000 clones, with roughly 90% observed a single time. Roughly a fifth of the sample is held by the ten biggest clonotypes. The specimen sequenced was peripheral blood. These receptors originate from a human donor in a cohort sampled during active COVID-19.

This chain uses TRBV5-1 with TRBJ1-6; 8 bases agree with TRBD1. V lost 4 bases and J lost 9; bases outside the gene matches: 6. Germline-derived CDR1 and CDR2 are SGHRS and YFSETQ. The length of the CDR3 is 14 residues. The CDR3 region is CASSTTGVASPLHF. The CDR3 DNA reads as TGCGCCAGCAGCACGACAGGGGTTGCTTCACCCCTCCACTTT.

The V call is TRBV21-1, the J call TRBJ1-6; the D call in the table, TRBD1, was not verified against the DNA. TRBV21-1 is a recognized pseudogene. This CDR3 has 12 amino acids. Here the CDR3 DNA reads TGTGCCAGCAGCCGGACTACTGACAGGGGTCACTTT. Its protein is CASSRTTDRGHF.

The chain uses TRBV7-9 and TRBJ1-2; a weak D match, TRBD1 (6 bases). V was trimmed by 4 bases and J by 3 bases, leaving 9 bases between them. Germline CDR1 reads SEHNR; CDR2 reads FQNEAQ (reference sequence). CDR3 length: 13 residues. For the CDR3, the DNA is TGTGCCAGCAGCTACAGGGTGGACTATGGCTACACCTTC. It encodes CASSYRVDYGYTF.

The CDR3 bases are TGTGCCAGCAGCCAGTTGGGAGCGGGATCAGTAACAGATACGCAGTATTTT. Translation gives CASSQLGAGSVTDTQYF. V is TRBV3-1 (or the pseudogene TRBV3-2) and J is TRBJ2-3, with TRBD2 identical over 7 bases. Per germline, CDR1 LGHDT and CDR2 YNNKEL (reference sequence). V was clipped by 3 bases and J by 3 bases; unmatched bases: 12. The length of the CDR3 is 17 residues.

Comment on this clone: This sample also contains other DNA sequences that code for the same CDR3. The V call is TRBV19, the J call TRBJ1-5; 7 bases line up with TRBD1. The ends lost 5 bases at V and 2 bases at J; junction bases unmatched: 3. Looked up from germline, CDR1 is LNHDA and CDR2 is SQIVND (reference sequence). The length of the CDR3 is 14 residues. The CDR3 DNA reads TGTGCCAGTAGTGGAACAGGGGGCAATCAGCCCCAGCATTTT. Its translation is CASSGTGGNQPQHF.

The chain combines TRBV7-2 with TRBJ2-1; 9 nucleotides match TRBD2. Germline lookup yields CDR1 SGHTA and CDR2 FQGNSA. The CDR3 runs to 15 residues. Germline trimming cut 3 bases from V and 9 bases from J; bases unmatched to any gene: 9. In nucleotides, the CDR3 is TGTGCCAGCAGCTTCGGGACTAGCTCCCTGGGTGAGCAGTTCTTC. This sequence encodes CASSFGTSSLGEQFF.

The CDR3 is CASSQQGHSTDTQYF. The CDR3 DNA sequence: TGTGCCAGCAGCCAACAGGGACACAGCACAGATACGCAGTATTTT. The chain has TRBV16 and TRBJ2-3; weak D call: TRBD1 (6 bases). Trimming shortened V by 2 bases and J by 0 bases, and 9 bases separated the two germline ends. Germline assignment: CDR1 KGHSY and CDR2 FQNENV. The CDR3 spans 15 residues.

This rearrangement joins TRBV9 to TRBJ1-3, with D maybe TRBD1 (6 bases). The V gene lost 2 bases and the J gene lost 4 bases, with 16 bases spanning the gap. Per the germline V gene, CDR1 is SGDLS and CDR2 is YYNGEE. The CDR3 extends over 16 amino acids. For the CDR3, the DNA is TGTGCCAGCAGCGTTGGTGGCAGGGGATCGGGAAACACCATATATTTT. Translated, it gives CASSVGGRGSGNTIYF.

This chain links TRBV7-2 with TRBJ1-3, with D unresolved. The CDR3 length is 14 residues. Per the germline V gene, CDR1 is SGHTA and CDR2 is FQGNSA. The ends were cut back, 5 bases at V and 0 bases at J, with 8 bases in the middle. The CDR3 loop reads CASSQTYSGNTIYF. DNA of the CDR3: TGTGCCAGCAGCCAAACCTACTCTGGAAACACCATATATTTT.

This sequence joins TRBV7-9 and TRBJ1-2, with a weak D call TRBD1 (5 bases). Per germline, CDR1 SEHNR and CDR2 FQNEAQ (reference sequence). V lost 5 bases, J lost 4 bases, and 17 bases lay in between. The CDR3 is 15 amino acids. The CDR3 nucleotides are TGTGCCAGCAGCGATCCCAGGGCAGGGTCCTATGGCTACACCTTC. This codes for CASSDPRAGSYGYTF.